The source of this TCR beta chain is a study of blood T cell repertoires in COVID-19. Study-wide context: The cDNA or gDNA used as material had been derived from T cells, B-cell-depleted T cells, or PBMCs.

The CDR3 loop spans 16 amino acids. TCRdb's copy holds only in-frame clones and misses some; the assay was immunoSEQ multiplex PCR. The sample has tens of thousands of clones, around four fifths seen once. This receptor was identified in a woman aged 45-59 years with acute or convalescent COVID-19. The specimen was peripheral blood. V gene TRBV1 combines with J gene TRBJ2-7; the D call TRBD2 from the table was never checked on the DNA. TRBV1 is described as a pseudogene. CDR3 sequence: CTSSQTSGGSNYEQYF. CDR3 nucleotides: TGCACCAGCAGCCAGACTAGCGGGGGTTCGAACTACGAGCAGTACTTC.